The 6 T cell receptor beta chains in this list originate from one sample, sequenced in a study of blood T cells in healthy people across ages (dated by TCRdb to between 2014 and 2016). The method behind the library was 5' RACE. Sequencing relied on an Illumina HiSeq 2500. A second PCR of about 7 to 12 cycles was run with a J-beta primer mix and a sample-barcoded 5' primer. TCRdb cleaned the public reads at Q25 with fastp, built clones with MiXCR and kept in-frame beta chains. Every distinct CDR3 protein forms one entry, paired with its most common genes and DNA. The sample table contains over 600,000 distinct CDR3 sequences; only one count was recorded for just over 55% of them. The ten top clones hold around 25% of the sample. Sequencing input: blood. The origin of the receptors is a man aged 40-49 years in good health.

This clonotype was detected a few times. The chain uses TRBV10-3 and TRBJ2-5; maybe TRBD2 (6 bases). The CDR3 is 14 amino acids. Germline loops: CDR1 ENHRY, CDR2 SYGVKD. The V gene lost 7 bases and the J gene lost 1 base, with 13 bases spanning the gap. Here the CDR3 DNA reads TGTGCCATCAAACCTGGCGGGGTCCAAGAGACCCAGTACTTC. It yields the protein CAIKPGGVQETQYF.

CDR3 nucleotide sequence: TGTGCCATCAGGGAGGTAGACAATGAGCAGTTCTTC. Translation gives CAIREVDNEQFF. The rearrangement links TRBV10-3 to TRBJ2-1; the D gene is possibly TRBD2 (5 bases). Trimming pared 6 bases from V and 5 bases from J, leaving 8 bases between. The CDR3 extends over 12 amino acids. Germline loops: CDR1 ENHRY, CDR2 SYGVKD.

The V gene is TRBV7-9, the J gene TRBJ1-6; no reliable D call. This CDR3 region has 13 residues. Trimming took 5 bases from V and 8 from J, leaving 10 bases between them. The V gene's germline CDR1 is SEHNR and CDR2 FQNEAQ (reference sequence). The CDR3: CASSPLLDSPLHF. In nucleotides, the CDR3 is TGTGCCAGCAGCCCCCTCTTGGATTCACCCCTCCACTTT.

This clonotype was detected once. The chain uses TRBV27 and TRBJ1-4; 9 positions agree with TRBD1. The length of the CDR3 is 16 residues. Germline V lookup: CDR1 MNHEY, CDR2 SMNVEV (reference sequence). J was trimmed by 3 bases and V by 2 bases; bases with no gene match: 4. The CDR3 DNA reads as TGTGCCAGCAGTTTAGGGCGACAGGGGGCTAATGAAAAACTGTTTTTT. Translation gives CASSLGRQGANEKLFF. Variable domain in full (rest from reference TRBV27 and TRBJ1-4): EAQVTQNPRYLITVTGKKLTVTCSQNMNHEYMSWYRQDPGLGLRQIYYSMNVEVTDKGDVPEGYKVSRKEKRNFPLILESPSPNQTSLYFCASSLGRQGANEKLFFGSGTQLSVL.

This clonotype has ten or more counts. This rearrangement joins TRBV14 to TRBJ2-7, with D possibly matching TRBD2 (5 bases). Trimming cost V 1 base and J 6 bases, with 13 bases left between them. The germline gives CDR1 SGHDN, CDR2 FVKESK. The CDR3 is 14 amino acids. In nucleotides, the CDR3 is TGTGCCAGCAGCCAAGTTTACGGCGCGGGCGAGCAGTACTTC. Its translation: CASSQVYGAGEQYF.

A few counts support this clonotype. This chain connects TRBV11-2 to TRBJ2-4; weak D call: TRBD2 (6 bases). Germline V gene data show CDR1 as SGHAT and CDR2 as FQNNGV. V was shortened by 6 bases and J by 3 bases, with 18 bases between the two germline ends. The CDR3 has 16 residues. The CDR3 bases are TGTGCCAGCAGGGAGTCGGGAGCGATAGACAAAAACATTCAGTACTTC. Its translation: CASRESGAIDKNIQYF. Full variable domain (outside the CDR3, taken from reference TRBV11-2 and TRBJ2-4): EAGVAQSPRYKIIEKRQSVAFWCNPISGHATLYWYQQILGQGPKLLIQFQNNGVVDDSQLPKDRFSAERLKGVDSTLKIQPAKLEDSAVYLCASRESGAIDKNIQYFGAGTRLSVL.